Following are 23 T cell receptor beta chains from one sample sequenced in a study of T-cell memory formation after mild COVID-19. One entry per CDR3 protein, called by TCRdb with MiXCR from the 5' RACE reads. The sample has about 610,000 distinct CDR3 sequences, roughly 17% seen once; the top ten hold about 8.6%. Source material: PBMCs or a T cell subset sorted from them (not recorded which). These receptors were taken from an adult woman who had mild COVID-19 (a few samples of this study predate the infection). Cell type and time point are not known.

This clonotype turned up a few times. This chain links TRBV7-2 with TRBJ1-2; TRBD1 is a possible D gene (5 bases). Trimming stripped 5 bases from V and 8 bases from J, with 21 bases between. Germline V CDR1 and CDR2: SGHTA, FQGNSA. The CDR3 loop spans 15 amino acids. This CDR3 reads CASSPGGVGRGGYTF. The CDR3 DNA is TGTGCCAGCAGCCCTGGCGGTGTGGGGCGCGGGGGCTACACCTTC.

The J gene is TRBJ2-1, the V gene TRBV27, with TRBD2 matching over 7 bases. Trimming at V came to 6 bases and at J to 4 bases, leaving 6 bases not matched to a gene. This CDR3 has 14 residues. Germline loops: CDR1 MNHEY, CDR2 SMNVEV (reference sequence). CDR3 loop: CASRRAGVYNEQFF. CDR3 in DNA: TGTGCCAGCAGGCGGGCGGGGGTTTACAATGAGCAGTTCTTC.

V usage is TRBV7-6 and J usage is TRBJ2-1, with 7 bases aligning to TRBD2. Germline V lookup: CDR1 SGHVS, CDR2 FNYEAQ. The CDR3 spans 16 residues. The ends lost 0 bases at V and 6 bases at J; junction bases unmatched: 8. Here the CDR3 reads CASSLAGGSSVNEQFF. The DNA for the CDR3 is TGTGCCAGCAGCTTAGCGGGAGGGTCCTCTGTCAATGAGCAGTTCTTC.

The chain uses TRBV18 and TRBJ2-7, with D tentatively TRBD2 (5 bases). The V end was cut by 3 bases, the J end by 5 bases, with 11 bases between. Germline lookup yields CDR1 KGHSH and CDR2 LQKENI. CDR3 length: 13 residues. The DNA of the CDR3 is TGTGCCAGCTCACCGCTTATGGGAGACGAGCAGTACTTC. Protein sequence: CASSPLMGDEQYF. Combining the CDR3 with reference TRBV18 and TRBJ2-7 gives the whole variable domain NAGVMQNPRHLVRRRGQEARLRCSPMKGHSHVYWYRQLPEEGLKFMVYLQKENIIDESGMPKERFSAEFPKEGPSILRIQQVVRGDSAAYFCASSPLMGDEQYFGPGTRLTVT.

This clonotype was picked up a small number of times. J is TRBJ1-1 and V is TRBV6-5, with TRBD1 as a possible D gene (5 bases). Trimming took off 2 bases at V and 4 bases at J, with 14 bases between the two ends. This CDR3 spans 15 amino acids. The germline V gene has CDR1 MNHEY and CDR2 SVGAGI. In DNA, the CDR3 is TGTGCCAGCAGTTACCCGCCAGGGAGGGCCACTGAAGCTTTCTTT. This encodes CASSYPPGRATEAFF.

A few counts support this clonotype. The chain has TRBV7-9 and TRBJ2-7; 8 nucleotides line up with TRBD1. From germline, CDR1 is SEHNR and CDR2 FQNEAQ (reference sequence). The CDR3 length is 15 residues. V dropped 1 base and J dropped 2; count of bases not matched to a gene: 4. The CDR3 DNA sequence: TGTGCCAGCAGCTTAGATGTACAGGGGGCCTACGAGCAGTACTTC. Protein: CASSLDVQGAYEQYF.

In its sample, this clonotype was seen a few times. The chain links TRBV12-3 or TRBV12-4 to TRBJ2-2; D is undetermined. The CDR3 loop spans 16 amino acids. V lost 6 bases and J 4 bases, leaving 18 bases between the germline ends. The CDR3 coding sequence is TGTGCCAGCAGGCCCTCCGTAGGCGGCGCCACCGGGGAGCTGTTTTTT. Translating gives CASRPSVGGATGELFF.

This clonotype was counted a few times. The rearrangement joins TRBV7-2 to TRBJ2-7; tentatively, D is TRBD2 (5 bases). This CDR3 spans 17 amino acids. V lost 5 bases and J 0 bases, leaving 20 bases between the germline ends. From germline, CDR1 is SGHTA and CDR2 FQGNSA. The CDR3 bases are TGTGCCAGCAGCCCAGCCCCGGGGAATCGGGCCTCCTACGAGCAGTACTTC. The encoded protein is CASSPAPGNRASYEQYF. Supplemented by reference TRBV7-2 and TRBJ2-7, the full variable domain reads GAGVSQSPSNKVTEKGKDVELRCDPISGHTALYWYRQSLGQGLEFLIYFQGNSAPDKSGLPSDRFSAERTGGSVSTLTIQRTQQEDSAVYLCASSPAPGNRASYEQYFGPGTRLTVT.

In its sample, this clonotype was seen a few times. The CDR3 region has the DNA TGTGCCAGCAGCGATGGGCGCGGGTCCTACGAGCAGTACTTC. Its translation is CASSDGRGSYEQYF. The rearrangement uses TRBV7-9 and TRBJ2-7, with D possibly matching TRBD2 (5 bases). V lost 5 bases and J 1 base, leaving 12 bases between the germline ends. From germline, CDR1 is SEHNR and CDR2 FQNEAQ (reference sequence). This CDR3 is built from 14 residues.

There are a few counts of this clonotype. This chain connects TRBV27 to TRBJ1-5; no reliable D call. Germline lookup yields CDR1 MNHEY and CDR2 SMNVEV (reference sequence). The CDR3 covers 14 residues. V was shortened by 6 bases and J by 6 bases, with 15 bases between the two germline ends. In DNA, the CDR3 is TGTGCCAGCAGACCCGAGCTGGGCGGTCAGCCCCAGCATTTT. As protein: CASRPELGGQPQHF.

The genes are TRBV29-1 and TRBJ1-2; D is unresolved. CDR3 size: 10 residues. Germline values: CDR1 SQVTM, CDR2 ANQGSEA. Trimming stripped 7 bases from V and 4 bases from J, with 7 bases between. CDR3 sequence: CSAITYGYTF. Written as DNA, the CDR3 is TGCAGCGCAATAACCTATGGCTACACCTTC.

This clonotype was seen only a few times. The chain joins TRBV6-1 to TRBJ1-5; 8 bases are a match to TRBD1. With V trimmed by 8 bases and J by 4 bases, 4 bases remained unmatched. CDR3 length: 13 residues. The germline gives CDR1 MNHNS, CDR2 SASEGT. CDR3 DNA: TGTGCCAGCGGAGACAGGGGAAATCAGCCCCAGCATTTT. Encoded protein: CASGDRGNQPQHF.

The chain uses TRBV27 and TRBJ2-7; D might be TRBD2 (6 bases). CDR1 and CDR2 from the germline V gene are MNHEY and SMNVEV (reference sequence). This CDR3 region has 14 residues. Between the trimmed V and J ends, which lost 0 bases and 3 bases, there was a span of 9 bases. The DNA of the CDR3 is TGTGCCAGCAGTTTATCGGAGGGTGTCTACGAGCAGTACTTC. Its translation is CASSLSEGVYEQYF.

The sample holds a few counts of this clonotype. This rearrangement joins TRBV3-1 to TRBJ1-2; 7 bases match TRBD1. In germline, CDR1 is LGHDT, CDR2 YNNKEL (reference sequence). The V gene end was trimmed by 1 base and the J gene end by 1 base; junction bases not matched to a gene: 6. This CDR3 is built from 16 residues. The CDR3 DNA is TGTGCCAGCAGCCAAGGCGGGACAGCGATTAACTATGGCTACACCTTC. It specifies CASSQGGTAINYGYTF.

J is TRBJ2-1 and V is TRBV20-1; 9 nucleotides line up with TRBD2. The V gene's germline CDR1 is DFQATT and CDR2 SNEGSKA (reference sequence). CDR3 size: 13 residues. V lost 5 bases, J lost 10 bases, and 9 bases stayed unmatched. The CDR3 nucleotides read TGCAGTGCTTATCCCGGGACTAGCAAGGAGCAGTTCTTC. As protein: CSAYPGTSKEQFF.

This clonotype was recorded a few times. V usage is TRBV12-3 or TRBV12-4 and J usage is TRBJ2-2, with TRBD2 matching over 11 bases. CDR3 length: 18 amino acids. J lost 4 bases, V lost 6 bases, and 13 bases had no gene match. The CDR3 loop is CASSLLSGGAFGTGELFF. The CDR3 nucleotides are TGTGCCAGCAGCCTACTTAGCGGGGGGGCCTTCGGCACCGGGGAGCTGTTTTTT.

The chain has TRBV5-6 and TRBJ1-5; D is perhaps TRBD1 (6 bases). Between the trimmed V and J ends, which lost 2 bases and 2 bases, there was a span of 11 bases. The CDR3 length is 15 residues. Germline CDR1 reads SGHDT; CDR2 reads YYEEEE. The CDR3, as DNA: TGTGCCAGCAGCTTACAGGGAATACGCAATCAGCCCCAGCATTTT. Protein sequence: CASSLQGIRNQPQHF.

In its sample, this clonotype was seen a few times. J is TRBJ1-4 and V is TRBV6-6; D might be TRBD1 (5 bases). Germline loops: CDR1 MNHNY, CDR2 SVGAGI (reference sequence). The CDR3 contains 19 residues. Trimming took 0 bases from V and 8 from J, leaving 25 bases between them. CDR3 in DNA: TGTGCCAGCAGTTACTCCCAACCTTACGAACAGGTTCTAAGGGAAAAACTGTTTTTT. This codes for CASSYSQPYEQVLREKLFF.

This chain uses TRBV18 with TRBJ2-1; 10 nucleotides agree with TRBD2. The V gene's germline CDR1 is KGHSH and CDR2 LQKENI. CDR3 size: 18 residues. V gave up 2 bases and J gave up 0 bases; unmatched junction bases: 7. Here the CDR3 DNA reads TGTGCCAGCTCACCAGTAGCGGGGGGACCGAGCTCCTACAATGAGCAGTTCTTC. Its protein is CASSPVAGGPSSYNEQFF.

This clonotype appeared a few times. DNA for the CDR3: TGTGCCACCCTTACTAGCGGAGATCCCTACGAGCAGTACTTC. This codes for CATLTSGDPYEQYF. V is TRBV24-1 and J is TRBJ2-7, with TRBD2 identical over 8 bases. Germline CDR1 is KGHDR and CDR2 is SFDVKD. The CDR3 runs 14 residues. After removal of 9 bases from V and 2 bases from J, the junction contained 8 bases not matched to a gene.

This clonotype was picked up many times. The chain couples TRBV11-3 to TRBJ2-3; possibly TRBD2 for D (6 bases). This CDR3 comprises 14 residues. The germline V and J ends were trimmed by 3 bases and 5 bases, with 12 bases remaining between them. Germline CDR1 and CDR2: SGHNT and YENEEA. The CDR3 nucleotides read TGTGCCAGCAGCTTCGTCGGGAGTGTAGATACGCAGTATTTT. It translates to CASSFVGSVDTQYF.

This clonotype was detected ten times or more. In DNA, the CDR3 is TGCAGTGCTAGAGTAGATCGACAGGCAACATCTGGGGCCAACGTCCTGACTTTC. Protein: CSARVDRQATSGANVLTF. The chain employs TRBV20-1 and TRBJ2-6; D may be TRBD1 (6 bases). This CDR3 has 18 residues. V dropped 1 base and J dropped 1 base, with 17 bases sitting between them. Germline CDR1 DFQATT, CDR2 SNEGSKA (reference sequence).

V and J are TRBV7-2 and TRBJ2-5; 8 nucleotides match TRBD2. Germline lookup yields CDR1 SGHTA and CDR2 FQGNSA. This CDR3 is built from 16 residues. The V gene end was trimmed by 5 bases and the J gene end by 5 bases; junction bases not matched to a gene: 13. CDR3 sequence reads: CASSRSSGIFTETQYF. In nucleotides, the CDR3 is TGTGCCAGCAGCCGAAGTAGCGGGATCTTTACGGAGACCCAGTACTTC.